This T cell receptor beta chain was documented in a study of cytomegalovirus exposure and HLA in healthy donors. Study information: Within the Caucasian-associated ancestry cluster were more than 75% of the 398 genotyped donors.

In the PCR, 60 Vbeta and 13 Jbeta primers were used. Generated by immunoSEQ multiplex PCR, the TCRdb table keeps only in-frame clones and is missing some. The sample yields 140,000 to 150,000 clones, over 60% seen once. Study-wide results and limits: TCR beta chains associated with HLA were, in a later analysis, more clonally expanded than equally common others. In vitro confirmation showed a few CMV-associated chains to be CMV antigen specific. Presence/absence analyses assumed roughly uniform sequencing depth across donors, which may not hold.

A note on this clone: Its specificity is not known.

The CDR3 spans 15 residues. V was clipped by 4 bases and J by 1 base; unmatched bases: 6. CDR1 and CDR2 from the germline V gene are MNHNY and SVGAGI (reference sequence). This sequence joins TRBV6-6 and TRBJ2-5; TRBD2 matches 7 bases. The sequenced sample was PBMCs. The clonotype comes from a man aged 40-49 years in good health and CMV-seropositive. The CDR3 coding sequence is TGTGCCAGCAGTTTCCCGACTAGCAGCCAAGAGACCCAGTACTTC. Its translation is CASSFPTSSQETQYF.